The T cell receptor (beta chain) described here comes from a study of shared T cell receptors in the human thymus. The table came from immunoSEQ multiplex PCR; TCRdb's copy has only in-frame clones and leaves some out. The profile shows some 640,000 clones, around 87% of them singletons. This CDR3 spans 13 amino acids. Germline lookup yields CDR1 SGHRS and CDR2 YFSETQ. The V end was cut by 4 bases, the J end by 7 bases, with 11 bases between. This same sample was also part of a study on human thymus T cells. That source notes: Healthy Finnish infants undergoing corrective surgery for congenital heart defects were used as donors. Resected material from corrective heart surgery provided the thymus tissue analysed. Gene usage (both V and J) appeared biased in thymic and blood repertoires. There were highly overlapping thymic repertoires among unrelated individuals, as related research reported.

Sequencing input: thymocytes. This TCR derives from a boy under two years old with a congenital heart defect. This chain joins TRBV5-1 and TRBJ2-2; tentatively, D is TRBD2 (6 bases). The CDR3 region has the DNA TGCGCCAGCAGCATTCCGGGAGACGGGGAGCTGTTTTTT. It yields the protein CASSIPGDGELFF.